One and the same sample provided the 11 T cell receptor beta chains below, sequenced in a study of blood T cell repertoires in COVID-19. The table came from immunoSEQ multiplex PCR; TCRdb's copy has only in-frame clones and leaves some out. The repertoire holds over 200,000 clones, with 65% to 85% as singletons. The specimen was peripheral blood. The receptor source for this set is a woman over 75 with acute or convalescent COVID-19.

V and J are TRBV7-2 and TRBJ2-1, with D possibly TRBD2 on 5 matching bases. The CDR3 totals 15 residues. Trimming stripped 2 bases from V and 0 bases from J, with 8 bases between. Per the germline V gene, CDR1 is SGHTA and CDR2 is FQGNSA. This CDR3 reads CASSLQRPSYNEQFF. For the CDR3, the DNA is TGTGCCAGCAGCTTACAGCGGCCCTCCTACAATGAGCAGTTCTTC. The full variable domain, in which reference TRBV7-2 and TRBJ2-1 provide the parts outside the CDR3, is GAGVSQSPSNKVTEKGKDVELRCDPISGHTALYWYRQSLGQGLEFLIYFQGNSAPDKSGLPSDRFSAERTGGSVSTLTIQRTQQEDSAVYLCASSLQRPSYNEQFFGPGTRLTVL.

The chain uses TRBV6-1 and TRBJ2-2; D is perhaps TRBD2 (6 bases). V lost 4 bases, J lost 7 bases, and 19 bases lay in between. This CDR3 is built from 16 residues. The germline gives CDR1 MNHNS, CDR2 SASEGT. The chain's CDR3 is CASSVARRGIGGELFF. The CDR3 coding sequence is TGTGCCAGCAGTGTAGCTAGACGGGGGATTGGCGGGGAGCTGTTTTTT.

This chain links TRBV18 with TRBJ2-7; a possible D gene is TRBD1 (5 bases). V shed 6 bases and J shed 3 bases, with 9 bases lying between them. The CDR3 covers 12 residues. Germline values: CDR1 KGHSH, CDR2 LQKENI. The CDR3 sequence: CASSQGSYEQYF. The CDR3, as DNA: TGTGCCAGCTCTCAGGGTAGCTACGAGCAGTACTTC.

V and J are TRBV28 and TRBJ1-2; 7 positions match TRBD1. V lost 3 bases, J lost 4 bases, and 2 bases stayed unmatched. The CDR3 contains 13 residues. From germline, CDR1 is MDHEN and CDR2 SYDVKM. The CDR3 reads CASSLRDSYGYTF. In DNA, the CDR3 is TGTGCCAGCAGTTTGAGGGACAGCTATGGCTACACCTTC.

V and J are TRBV28 and TRBJ2-7, with D perhaps TRBD1 (6 bases). The CDR3 loop spans 16 amino acids. V lost 1 base, J lost 3 bases, and 16 bases lay in between. Per the germline V gene, CDR1 is MDHEN and CDR2 is SYDVKM. The CDR3 region has the DNA TGTGCCAGCAGTTTATTCCGGACAGTCGTAAACTACGAGCAGTACTTC. This sequence encodes CASSLFRTVVNYEQYF.

This rearrangement joins TRBV6-5 to TRBJ2-3, with 10 bases aligning to TRBD2. This CDR3 region has 14 residues. J was trimmed by 7 bases and V by 7 bases; bases with no gene match: 8. The V gene's germline CDR1 is MNHEY and CDR2 SVGAGI. Written as DNA, the CDR3 is TGTGCCAGCAAAATTCTAGCGGGAGCACATACGCAGTATTTT. This gives the protein CASKILAGAHTQYF.

This sequence joins TRBV7-3 and TRBJ2-1; D possibly corresponds to TRBD1 (6 bases). Looked up from germline, CDR1 is SGHTA and CDR2 is FQGTGA. Trimming stripped 4 bases from V and 6 bases from J, with 13 bases between. This CDR3 is 14 amino acids long. CDR3 sequence: CASSSLGGPNEQFF. CDR3 sequence (DNA): TGTGCCAGCAGCTCGCTAGGGGGTCCCAATGAGCAGTTCTTC. The complete variable domain, with remaining parts taken from reference TRBV7-3 and TRBJ2-1, reads GAGVSQTPSNKVTEKGKYVELRCDPISGHTALYWYRQSLGQGPEFLIYFQGTGAADDSGLPNDRFFAVRPEGSVSTLKIQRTERGDSAVYLCASSSLGGPNEQFFGPGTRLTVL.

V gene TRBV19 combines with J gene TRBJ2-5, with 13 bases aligning to TRBD2. Germline assignment: CDR1 LNHDA and CDR2 SQIVND (reference sequence). V gave up 9 bases and J gave up 3 bases; unmatched junction bases: 7. The CDR3 covers 15 residues. This CDR3 is CASRGLAGTEETQYF. DNA of the CDR3: TGTGCCAGCAGGGGACTAGCGGGGACCGAAGAGACCCAGTACTTC. Full variable domain (rest looked up from reference TRBV19 and TRBJ2-5): DGGITQSPKYLFRKEGQNVTLSCEQNLNHDAMYWYRQDPGQGLRLIYYSQIVNDFQKGDIAEGYSVSREKKESFPLTVTSAQKNPTAFYLCASRGLAGTEETQYFGPGTRLLVL.

The CDR3 region is CASNLAAYNEQFF. The CDR3 coding sequence is TGTGCCAGCAACCTAGCGGCTTACAATGAGCAGTTCTTC. The chain couples TRBV6-5 to TRBJ2-1, with TRBD2 identical over 7 bases. The J segment lost 4 bases and the V segment lost 7 bases, leaving 4 bases of the junction unmatched. There are 13 residues in the CDR3. Germline V lookup: CDR1 MNHEY, CDR2 SVGAGI.

CDR3 DNA: TGTGCCAGCAGTGAAGTCCCGGGACAGGGGTTATCGAGGGGCTACACCTTC. Its translation is CASSEVPGQGLSRGYTF. J is TRBJ1-2 and V is TRBV2; 10 positions agree with TRBD1. The CDR3 covers 17 residues. With V trimmed by 1 base and J by 8 bases, 13 bases remained unmatched. Germline lookup yields CDR1 SNHLY and CDR2 FYNNEI. Complete variable domain (other parts from reference TRBV2 and TRBJ1-2): EPEVTQTPSHQVTQMGQEVILRCVPISNHLYFYWYRQILGQKVEFLVSFYNNEISEKSEIFDDQFSVERPDGSNFTLKIRSTKLEDSAMYFCASSEVPGQGLSRGYTFGSGTRLTVV.

This clone was counted between two and nine times. The rearrangement joins TRBV7-8 to TRBJ1-4; possibly TRBD1 for D (5 bases). The germline V and J ends were trimmed by 3 bases and 8 bases, with 13 bases remaining between them. Germline values: CDR1 SGHVS, CDR2 FQNEAQ. This CDR3 is built from 14 residues. The CDR3 region has the DNA TGTGCCAGCAGCTTGAACCAGGGAGGGGAAAAACTGTTTTTT. Its protein is CASSLNQGGEKLFF.